This T cell receptor (beta chain) is from a study of T cell responses to AZD1222 COVID-19 vaccine. Assay used: immunoSEQ multiplex PCR; TCRdb lists only in-frame clones, some missing. The sample has roughly 200,000 clones; 94% are singletons. Per the germline V gene, CDR1 is MNHNS and CDR2 is SASEGT. V was shortened by 2 bases and J by 8 bases, with 6 bases between the two germline ends. The CDR3 is 11 residues long. On this clone: Its antigen is unidentified.

Study observations and caveats: Researchers took repertoire samples only after the peak T cell response had come.

The receptor was isolated from an adult who received the MenACWY meningococcal vaccine as a control. The sample consisted of peripheral blood, taken 28 days after the second dose of the MenACWY control vaccine. V usage is TRBV6-1 and J usage is TRBJ1-1; no reliable D call. The CDR3 is CASSELSEAFF. For the CDR3, the DNA is TGTGCCAGCAGTGAACTCAGCGAAGCTTTCTTT.